The sequence of this TCR beta chain was determined in a study of T-cell reconstitution after alpha-beta-depleted transplantation in children. Study results and caveats: In patients about two months after transplant, alpha-beta T cells reportedly arose from several hundred expanded graft clones. The authors attributed T-cell counts and diversity one year after transplant mostly to newly produced T cells. TCRbeta diversity was high at day 60 in some patients (a result of surviving recipient T cells and thymic progenitors).

TCRbeta library construction was performed incorporating unique molecular identifiers. In TCRdb, the PCR reads were re-called with MiXCR into one record per CDR3 protein. Among about a million distinct CDR3 sequences listed, around 30% were seen once. This clonotype showed up just a few times. Antigen specificity is unknown. Sequenced material: PBMCs, mostly from graft donor cells, taken 360 days after TCRalphabeta/CD19-depleted stem cell transplant. This receptor was identified in a boy under three years old who had a stem cell transplant for SCID, so the T cells may come from the graft donor.

The CDR3 spells CASSLRPRTRQGLTDTQYF. CDR3 nucleotides: TGTGCCAGCAGCTTAAGGCCTCGAACCCGACAGGGCCTCACAGATACGCAGTATTTT. V and J are TRBV7-3 and TRBJ2-3, with TRBD1 identical over 7 bases. The junction had 15 bases not matched to a gene; V was cut back by 1 base and J by 2 bases. Germline-derived CDR1 and CDR2 are SGHTA and FQGTGA. The CDR3 consists of 19 residues.